The entry below describes one TCR beta chain. Antigen unknown. The sample comes from a study of OX40 agonist ivuxolimab in advanced cancers. In the study overall: Patients' therapy was ivuxolimab, an antibody that acts as an agonist of OX40 (CD134). Melanoma, hepatocellular carcinoma, head and neck or renal cell cancer occurred in dose-escalation patients. Study-wide points: Specificity for antigen went undetermined in the expanded peripheral T cells. Expanded clones were, on average, more numerous among CD8+ T cells than CD4+.

Generated by immunoSEQ multiplex PCR, the TCRdb table keeps only in-frame clones and is missing some. The sample records some 80,000 clones, roughly 93% being singletons. The V gene's germline CDR1 is SQVTM and CDR2 ANQGSEA. Trimming took off 6 bases at V and 4 bases at J, with 15 bases between the two ends. This CDR3 is 13 amino acids long. The TCR comes from an adult with an advanced solid tumor such as melanoma, head and neck, liver or kidney cancer. The V call is TRBV29-1, the J call TRBJ1-2, with no clear D. This specimen consisted of CD4+ or CD8+ T cells sorted from blood, obtained in a trial of the OX40 agonist ivuxolimab. CDR3 bases: TGCAGCGTCTCATTCTCCAGTTTCTATGGCTACACCTTC. Translation: CSVSFSSFYGYTF.